These T cell receptor beta chains were read from a single sample in a study of T cells after yellow fever vaccination. Via MiXCR, TCRdb re-called the 5' RACE reads, giving one row per CDR3 protein. The sample lists about 340,000 distinct CDR3 sequences; about 4% were seen once. The sample here was PBMCs, taken 5 days after the yellow fever booster vaccination. The receptors stem from a man aged 18 to 29 who received the YFV17D yellow fever vaccine. The CDR3 runs from the conserved cysteine through the conserved F or W. The D gene is left open where the match is weak. Not every row has a clone size; where given, it reads once, few, many or a size class.

d_gene	abundance	v_gene	j_gene	CDR3aa	CDR3nt
NA	few	TRBV4-3	TRBJ2-5	CASSITPGHQETQYF	TGCGCCAGCAGCATAACTCCGGGACACCAAGAGACCCAGTACTTC
NA	many	TRBV30	TRBJ1-5	CAWTEGAGNQPQHF	TGTGCCTGGACGGAGGGCGCGGGCAATCAGCCCCAGCATTTT
NA	NA	TRBV6-5	TRBJ1-2	CASSYSGLGYTF	TGTGCCAGCAGTTACTCAGGGCTCGGCTACACCTTC
NA	few	TRBV15	TRBJ1-1	CATSRVDNTEAFF	TGTGCCACCAGCAGAGTCGACAACACTGAAGCTTTCTTT
TRBD1	many	TRBV18	TRBJ2-7	CASSPPQGGYEQYF	TGTGCCAGCTCACCACCACAGGGGGGCTACGAGCAGTACTTC
TRBD1	few	TRBV4-1	TRBJ2-2	CASRGETGITGELFF	TGCGCCAGCAGAGGTGAGACAGGGATCACCGGGGAGCTGTTTTTT
NA	NA	TRBV3-1	TRBJ2-3	CASSQKGERGTDTQYF	TGTGCCAGCAGCCAAAAGGGAGAAAGGGGCACAGATACGCAGTATTTT
NA	many	TRBV5-1	TRBJ2-2	CASSPPAPGNTGELFF	TGCGCCAGCAGCCCCCCGGCTCCAGGGAACACCGGGGAGCTGTTTTTT
NA	NA	TRBV6-6	TRBJ2-5	CASLQETQYF	TGTGCCAGCCTCCAAGAGACCCAGTACTTC
NA	few	TRBV5-1	TRBJ2-5	CASTRRGRTRETQYF	TGCGCCAGCACCCGGAGGGGGAGAACGCGAGAGACCCAGTACTTC
NA	many	TRBV5-1	TRBJ1-1	CASSSLGVGSTEAFF	TGCGCCAGCAGCTCATTGGGGGTGGGGAGCACTGAAGCTTTCTTT
NA	NA	TRBV5-1	TRBJ2-1	CASSGGVYNEQFF	TGCGCCAGCAGCGGGGGAGTCTACAATGAGCAGTTCTTC
TRBD1	NA	TRBV4-1	TRBJ2-1	CASSLFKGADNEQFF	TGCGCCAGCAGCCTATTCAAGGGGGCGGACAATGAGCAGTTCTTC
NA	NA	TRBV5-1	TRBJ1-1	CASSFLGGREAFF	TGCGCCAGCAGCTTTTTGGGGGGCCGGGAGGCTTTCTTT
NA	few	TRBV5-6	TRBJ2-3	CASSPDTRRSDTQYF	TGTGCCAGCAGCCCGGACACGCGGAGGTCAGATACGCAGTATTTT
TRBD1	NA	TRBV5-1	TRBJ2-3	CASSFGTGVADTQYF	TGCGCCAGCAGCTTCGGGACAGGGGTCGCAGATACGCAGTATTTT
NA	few	TRBV4-3	TRBJ2-3	CASSQGGRSIDTQYF	TGCGCCAGCAGCCAAGGGGGTCGATCGATAGATACGCAGTATTTT
TRBD2	many	TRBV7-3	TRBJ2-3	CASSSSPRLAGGTDTQYF	TGTGCCAGCAGCTCCTCTCCCAGACTAGCGGGGGGGACAGATACGCAGTATTTT
NA	few	TRBV12-3/TRBV12-4	TRBJ1-6	CASTIYGGRSNSPLHF	TGTGCCAGCACCATTTATGGGGGGCGCAGTAATTCACCCCTCCACTTT
TRBD1	NA	TRBV5-4	TRBJ2-3	CASNTWAGGSDTQYF	TGTGCCAGCAACACCTGGGCAGGGGGTTCAGATACGCAGTATTTT
NA	many	TRBV4-2	TRBJ1-2	CASSQDGGSYGYTF	TGTGCCAGCAGCCAAGATGGGGGATCCTATGGCTACACCTTC
NA	few	TRBV12-3/TRBV12-4	TRBJ1-1	CASSSRTAMNTEAFF	TGTGCCAGCAGTTCCCGGACCGCAATGAACACTGAAGCTTTCTTT
NA	many	TRBV12-3/TRBV12-4	TRBJ1-2	CASSLRMPNYGYTF	TGTGCCAGCAGTTTACGGATGCCTAACTATGGCTACACCTTC
NA	NA	TRBV5-4	TRBJ2-5	CASSLLYSQETQYF	TGTGCCAGCAGCTTACTTTACTCCCAAGAGACCCAGTACTTC
TRBD2	NA	TRBV28	TRBJ2-2	CASSPGTSGTYHRTGELFF	TGTGCCAGCAGCCCGGGGACTAGCGGGACTTACCATAGAACCGGGGAGCTGTTTTTT
TRBD1	NA	TRBV6-5	TRBJ1-4	CASRADRVGEKLFF	TGTGCCAGCAGAGCTGACAGGGTCGGGGAAAAACTGTTTTTT
TRBD1	NA	TRBV7-2	TRBJ1-2	CASSLDLGTGGRSYTF	TGTGCCAGCAGCTTAGACCTAGGGACAGGGGGTAGAAGCTACACCTTC
TRBD1	few	TRBV19	TRBJ2-7	CASSPRPGQASEQYF	TGTGCCAGTAGTCCGCGGCCGGGACAGGCCTCCGAGCAGTACTTC
NA	many	TRBV7-2	TRBJ1-5	CASSLIGTSNQPQHF	TGTGCCAGCAGCTTAATTGGAACTAGCAATCAGCCCCAGCATTTT
NA	many	TRBV4-3	TRBJ2-5	CASSHRPRGTQETQYF	TGCGCCAGCAGCCACAGGCCGCGGGGAACACAAGAGACCCAGTACTTC
NA	many	TRBV4-2	TRBJ2-1	CASSQFGGEYNEQFF	TGTGCCAGCAGCCAATTTGGCGGGGAATACAATGAGCAGTTCTTC
NA	few	TRBV5-1	TRBJ2-4	CASSLRSGSNIQYF	TGCGCCAGCAGCTTGAGGTCAGGGTCAAACATTCAGTACTTC
NA	few	TRBV7-9	TRBJ2-3	CASSLEGSDTQYF	TGTGCCAGCAGCTTAGAGGGTTCAGATACGCAGTATTTT
TRBD1	NA	TRBV6-5	TRBJ1-1	CASSYSSDREDTEAFF	TGTGCCAGCAGTTACTCGTCGGACAGGGAAGACACTGAAGCTTTCTTT
NA	many	TRBV4-3	TRBJ1-4	CASSQDGATNEKLFF	TGCGCCAGCAGCCAAGACGGGGCAACTAATGAAAAACTGTTTTTT
NA	once	TRBV20-1	TRBJ1-1	CSAAGDTEAFF	TGCAGTGCTGCAGGGGACACTGAAGCTTTCTTT
NA	NA	TRBV4-1	TRBJ2-5	CASSQGARGLGETQYF	TGCGCCAGCAGCCAAGGGGCCCGGGGGCTCGGTGAGACCCAGTACTTC
TRBD1	NA	TRBV5-8	TRBJ2-3	CASSLGQGDTDTQYF	TGTGCCAGCAGCCTGGGACAGGGGGACACAGATACGCAGTATTTT
NA	few	TRBV7-8	TRBJ2-7	CASSSGLQGVYEQYF	TGTGCCAGCAGCTCAGGTCTACAGGGTGTCTACGAGCAGTACTTC
NA	NA	TRBV5-1	TRBJ2-2	CASSPDSLNTGELFF	TGCGCCAGCAGCCCGGACAGTTTGAACACCGGGGAGCTGTTTTTT
TRBD1	few	TRBV19	TRBJ2-1	CASSTYRGNEQFF	TGTGCCAGTAGTACTTACAGGGGTAATGAGCAGTTCTTC
NA	few	TRBV7-8	TRBJ1-2	CASSLGRPGYGYTF	TGTGCCAGCAGCTTAGGAAGGCCAGGCTATGGCTACACCTTC